This T cell receptor (beta chain) comes out of a study of blood T cell repertoires in COVID-19 (dated by TCRdb to the early 2020s). Study-wide context: Collaborator samples came from the United States, Italy and Spain and covered acute and convalescent phases of COVID-19. The material from the prospective study consisted of cDNA or gDNA derived from T cells, B-cell-depleted T cells, or PBMCs. Subjects who had been exposed to COVID-19, were actively infected with it, or had recovered from it provided the deeply sampled blood TCRbeta repertoires that made up the dataset. The repertoires were released in a freely available public database intended as a resource for research on the immune response to SARS-CoV-2. Samples came from the ongoing ImmuneRACE study (first 160 participants) plus 1,254 subjects from 6 global collaborators. Nearly every sample came with metadata listing a de-identified subject ID, COVID-19 status, age in years and sex. Where HLA class I and class II types were available, the types were taken from metadata supplied by the sample provider, not from assay-based typing. On the study overall, not on this receptor specifically: Clinical and demographic metadata were provided uncurated, with the amount varying by source and participant.

TCRbeta CDR3 regions were amplified from genomic DNA using the immunoSEQ Assay, a bias-controlled multiplex PCR. The published analysis was carried out like this. Nucleated cell counts per sample were estimated from amplification of reference gene primers within the assay. To quantify the absolute abundance of each unique TCRbeta CDR3 rearrangement, sequence reads were collapsed and filtered. For each sample, productive Simpson clonality was calculated as the square root of Simpson's diversity index across productive rearrangements. Sourced from immuneACCESS, this table was stored by TCRdb with only in-frame sequences that have V and J called. A share of the clones is absent; for the studies checked, an unresolved V gene accounts for under half, and the remainder has no known explanation. Clonal size and the V and J genes are those of that table, whereas D and trimming came from the DNA. The sample table lists under 200,000 clones, roughly 90% of them with a count of one. The ten largest clones represent roughly 24% of the sample.

From its cysteine to its phenylalanine, the CDR3 spans 14 amino acids. Only the CDR3 DNA stays, 42 bases, in frame from base 1. Relative to germline, V is missing 4 bases and J is missing 4 bases, with 5 bases of the junction outside any gene match. As encoded in the germline V gene, CDR1 is SGHRS while CDR2 is YFSETQ. Notes on this clone: It has no known antigen specificity. Base qualities were left out, and no much larger clone turns up one base away.

Whole blood was collected in K2EDTA tubes by collaborating institutions according to the institutions' own protocols. Collaborator samples were shipped for TCRbeta analysis as frozen whole blood, isolated PBMCs, or DNA extracted from either sample type. This TCR derives from a man in his sixties with acute or convalescent COVID-19. The V and J genes are TRBV5-1 and TRBJ2-5; 9 middle bases align to TRBD2. Source material: peripheral blood. CDR3 sequence: CASSGGTSPETQYF. The nucleotide sequence is given as TGCGCCAGCAGCGGAGGGACTAGCCCAGAGACCCAGTACTTC.